The T cell receptor beta chain described here comes from a study of blood T cell repertoires in COVID-19. Looking at the study overall: The analysed material was cDNA or gDNA that came from T cells, B-cell-depleted T cells, or PBMCs.

The protocol was immunoSEQ multiplex PCR, while the TCRdb copy is restricted to in-frame clones and leaves out a portion. The table records 190,000 or so clones, roughly four fifths of them present only once. Those enrolled, adults aged roughly 18 to 90 years, came from 25 or so US areas. Germline lookup yields CDR1 SGHRS and CDR2 YFSETQ. The CDR3 is 11 amino acids. Trimming took 7 bases from V and 3 from J; bases not matched to a gene: 1. The chain is built from TRBV5-1 and TRBJ2-7; TRBD1 aligns across 7 bases. The sequencing input was PBMCs or T cells enriched from blood (not recorded which). The origin of this receptor is a man in his forties or fifties who had recovered from COVID-19. CDR3 sequence: CASGTDYEQYF. The CDR3 nucleotides are TGCGCCAGCGGGACAGACTACGAGCAGTACTTC.